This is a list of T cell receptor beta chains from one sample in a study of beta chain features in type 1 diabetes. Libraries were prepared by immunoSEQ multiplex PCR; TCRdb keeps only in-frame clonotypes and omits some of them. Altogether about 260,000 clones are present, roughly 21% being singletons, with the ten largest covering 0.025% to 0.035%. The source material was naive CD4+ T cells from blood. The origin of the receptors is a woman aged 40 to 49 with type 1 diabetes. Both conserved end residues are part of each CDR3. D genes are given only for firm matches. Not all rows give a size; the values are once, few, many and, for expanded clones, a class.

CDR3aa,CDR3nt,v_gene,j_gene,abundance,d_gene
CATSRDLAGAYEQYF,TGTGCCACCAGCAGAGATCTAGCGGGAGCGTACGAGCAGTACTTC,TRBV15,TRBJ2-7,few,TRBD2
CASSPSGGGYTF,TGTGCCAGCAGCCCATCAGGAGGCGGCTACACCTTC,TRBV7-3,TRBJ1-2,few,-
CASNVRDTRDTQYF,TGTGCCAGCAATGTACGGGATACACGTGATACGCAGTATTTT,TRBV7-9,TRBJ2-3,few,-
CASSLGWGRHQPQHF,TGTGCCAGCAGCTTAGGGTGGGGCCGCCATCAGCCCCAGCATTTT,TRBV7-2,TRBJ1-5,-,-
CASRFGLALGEQFF,TGTGCAAGTCGCTTCGGACTAGCGCTCGGTGAGCAGTTCTTC,TRBV12-2,TRBJ2-1,-,-
CASSGATGNEQYF,TGTGCCAGCTCCGGCGCAACAGGGAACGAGCAGTACTTC,TRBV18,TRBJ2-7,-,-
CASSQGLAGTHLKTQYF,TGCGCCAGCAGCCAAGGACTAGCGGGAACCCACCTTAAGACCCAGTACTTC,TRBV4-1,TRBJ2-5,-,TRBD2
CASSSMKTGFGEQYF,TGTGCCAGCAGTTCGATGAAGACAGGGTTCGGGGAGCAGTACTTC,TRBV28,TRBJ2-7,-,TRBD1
CASSLGGPSAYEQYF,TGTGCCAGCAGCTTAGGGGGGCCGTCAGCCTACGAGCAGTACTTC,TRBV7-9,TRBJ2-7,-,-
CAWTGHLGVGYTF,TGTGCCTGGACCGGACACCTAGGGGTTGGCTACACCTTC,TRBV30,TRBJ1-2,-,-
CASSWGEEQYF,TGTGCCAGCAGCTGGGGCGAGGAGCAGTACTTC,TRBV11-2,TRBJ2-7,-,-
CASSLFSGVGSNQPQHF,TGTGCCAGCAGTTTATTCTCAGGGGTTGGGAGCAATCAGCCCCAGCATTTT,TRBV27,TRBJ1-5,few,-
CASSVASGNEQFF,TGTGCCAGCAGCGTAGCTTCCGGGAATGAGCAGTTCTTC,TRBV9,TRBJ2-1,-,-
CASSPVGGRNEQFF,TGTGCCAGCAGCCCAGTGGGGGGACGCAATGAGCAGTTCTTC,TRBV7-9,TRBJ2-1,-,-
CASSQGQGFLQPQHF,TGTGCCAGCAGCCAAGGACAGGGGTTTCTTCAGCCCCAGCATTTT,TRBV9,TRBJ1-5,few,TRBD1
CASSESGDEQYF,TGTGCCAGCAGTGAATCGGGGGACGAGCAGTACTTC,TRBV2,TRBJ2-7,-,-
CASSPGQATSYEQYF,TGTGCCAGCAGCCCTGGACAGGCTACCTCCTACGAGCAGTACTTC,TRBV5-4,TRBJ2-7,few,TRBD1
CASSQGGRAGGAETQYF,TGCGCCAGCAGCCAAGGGGGCCGGGCGGGAGGCGCAGAGACCCAGTACTTC,TRBV4-3,TRBJ2-5,-,TRBD2
CASSQGMDRGYEKLFF,TGTGCCAGCAGCCAAGGGATGGACAGGGGTTATGAAAAACTGTTTTTT,TRBV4-2,TRBJ1-4,-,TRBD1
CACHGEMNTEAFF,TGTGCCTGCCACGGGGAAATGAACACTGAAGCTTTCTTT,TRBV2,TRBJ1-1,-,-
CSGTDRTSYEQYF,TGTTCAGGAACGGACAGGACCTCCTACGAGCAGTACTTC,TRBV2,TRBJ2-7,-,TRBD1
CASSLEPGLGADTQYF,TGCGCCAGCAGCTTGGAACCGGGGTTAGGTGCAGATACGCAGTATTTT,TRBV5-1,TRBJ2-3,-,-
CSARFLETQYF,TGCAGTGCTAGATTTCTCGAGACCCAGTACTTC,TRBV20-1,TRBJ2-5,-,-